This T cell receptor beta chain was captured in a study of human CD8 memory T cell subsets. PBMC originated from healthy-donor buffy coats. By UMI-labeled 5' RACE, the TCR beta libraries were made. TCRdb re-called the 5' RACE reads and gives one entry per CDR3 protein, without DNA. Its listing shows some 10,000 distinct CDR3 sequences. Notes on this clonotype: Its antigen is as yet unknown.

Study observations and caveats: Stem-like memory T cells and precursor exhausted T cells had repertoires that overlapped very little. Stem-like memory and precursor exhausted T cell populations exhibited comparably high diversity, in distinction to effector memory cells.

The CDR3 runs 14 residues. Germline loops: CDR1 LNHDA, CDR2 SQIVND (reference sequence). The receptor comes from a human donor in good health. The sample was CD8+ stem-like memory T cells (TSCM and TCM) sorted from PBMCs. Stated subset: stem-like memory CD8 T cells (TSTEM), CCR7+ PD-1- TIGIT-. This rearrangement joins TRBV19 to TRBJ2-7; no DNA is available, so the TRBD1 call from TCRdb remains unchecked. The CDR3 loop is CASSPQGFSYEQYF.